Shown below are 29 T cell receptor beta chains from a single sample sequenced in a study of OX40 agonist ivuxolimab in advanced cancers. Libraries were prepared by immunoSEQ multiplex PCR; TCRdb keeps only in-frame clonotypes and omits some of them. Of roughly 70,000 clones detected, 80% to 90% appear once; the ten largest clones hold around 2%. Sequencing used CD4+ or CD8+ T cells sorted from blood, obtained in a trial of the OX40 agonist ivuxolimab. All receptors derive from an adult with an advanced solid tumor such as melanoma, head and neck, liver or kidney cancer.

The chain combines TRBV6-5 with TRBJ1-1, with D uncertain. The germline CDR1 and CDR2 sequences are MNHEY and SVGAGI. V was shortened by 4 bases and J by 3 bases, with 6 bases between the two germline ends. The CDR3 consists of 12 residues. CDR3 sequence reads: CASSSPDTEAFF. The CDR3 DNA reads as TGTGCCAGCAGTTCCCCAGACACTGAAGCTTTCTTT.

The sample holds a few counts of this clone. The J gene is TRBJ2-7, the V gene TRBV11-2; D is undetermined. V was trimmed by 0 bases and J by 0 bases, leaving 6 bases between them. This CDR3 spans 14 amino acids. Per germline, CDR1 SGHAT and CDR2 FQNNGV. The CDR3 protein is CASSLDSSSYEQYF. The CDR3 bases are TGTGCCAGCAGCTTAGACTCCAGCTCCTACGAGCAGTACTTC.

This clone has a single count. The J gene is TRBJ2-1, the V gene TRBV5-1, with D perhaps assigned TRBD1 or TRBD2 (5 bases each). The ends were cut back, 5 bases at V and 7 bases at J, with 16 bases in the middle. The germline V gene has CDR1 SGHRS and CDR2 YFSETQ. The CDR3 consists of 14 residues. The CDR3 is CASRTGTGGNEQFF. CDR3 sequence (DNA): TGCGCCAGCAGGACCGGGACCGGAGGTAATGAGCAGTTCTTC.

The genes are TRBV7-8 and TRBJ2-3, with 9 bases lining up with TRBD2. With 5 bases clipped from V and 5 bases from J, the junction kept 8 bases outside the gene matches. The CDR3 length is 15 residues. The germline gives CDR1 SGHVS, CDR2 FQNEAQ. CDR3 in DNA: TGTGCCAGCAGCCTGAGGGGCGGGGGGGTAGATACGCAGTATTTT. This translates into CASSLRGGGVDTQYF.

The chain employs TRBV6-1 and TRBJ2-5; D gene unclear. With 7 bases removed from V and 1 base from J, the gap between germline ends came to 10 bases. The CDR3 consists of 13 residues. Germline V gives CDR1 MNHNS, CDR2 SASEGT. DNA of the CDR3: TGTGCCAGCACGGTACGTTTCCAAGAGACCCAGTACTTC. This sequence encodes CASTVRFQETQYF.

The chain has TRBV9 and TRBJ1-2, with 9 nucleotides matching TRBD1. Germline V gives CDR1 SGDLS, CDR2 YYNGEE. After removal of 4 bases from V and 8 bases from J, the junction contained 6 bases not matched to a gene. There are 13 residues in the CDR3. CDR3 in DNA: TGTGCCAGCAGCCCTACAGGGGGCGGCGGCTACACCTTC. Amino acid sequence: CASSPTGGGGYTF.

The chain links TRBV5-4 to TRBJ2-1, with 11 bases matching TRBD2. This CDR3 has 12 residues. Trimming cost V 4 bases and J 12 bases; bases outside gene matches: 3. In germline, CDR1 is SGHNT, CDR2 YYREEE (reference sequence). The CDR3 here is CASSALAGGQFF. The DNA for the CDR3 is TGTGCCAGCAGCGCGCTAGCGGGGGGGCAGTTCTTC.

This chain links TRBV5-6 with TRBJ2-5; D remains unclear. This CDR3 has 11 residues. Trimming shortened V by 2 bases and J by 5 bases, and 4 bases separated the two germline ends. Germline V gives CDR1 SGHDT, CDR2 YYEEEE. For the CDR3, the DNA is TGTGCCAGCAGCTTTGAGGAGACCCAGTACTTC. Encoded protein: CASSFEETQYF.

This rearrangement joins TRBV14 to TRBJ2-2; possibly TRBD1 or TRBD2 for D (6 bases each). The CDR3 is 13 amino acids. CDR1 and CDR2 from the germline V gene are SGHDN and FVKESK. Trimming cost V 2 bases and J 9 bases, with 10 bases left between them. CDR3 region: CASSQTGGRELFF. In DNA, the CDR3 is TGTGCCAGCAGCCAAACCGGGGGCCGGGAGCTGTTTTTT. The full variable domain, rest sourced from reference TRBV14 and TRBJ2-2, is EAGVTQFPSHSVIEKGQTVTLRCDPISGHDNLYWYRRVMGKEIKFLLHFVKESKQDESGMPNNRFLAERTGGTYSTLKVQPAELEDSGVYFCASSQTGGRELFFGEGSRLTVL.

This chain joins TRBV12-5 and TRBJ2-2; tentatively, D is TRBD2 (6 bases). Germline loops: CDR1 LGHNT, CDR2 FRNRAP. The CDR3 runs 16 residues. V was shortened by 5 bases and J by 0 bases, with 13 bases between the two germline ends. The CDR3: CASGPLAHSNTGELFF. The CDR3 region has the DNA TGTGCTAGTGGTCCTCTAGCGCACTCGAACACCGGGGAGCTGTTTTTT.

The rearrangement uses TRBV5-1 and TRBJ1-2; TRBD1 aligns across 7 bases. Germline loops: CDR1 SGHRS, CDR2 YFSETQ. The CDR3 consists of 14 residues. V shed 5 bases and J 3 bases; nucleotides not matched to a gene: 7. CDR3: CASSRTGTDYGYTF. CDR3 coding DNA: TGCGCCAGCAGTCGAACCGGGACAGACTATGGCTACACCTTC.

This chain links TRBV2 with TRBJ1-3; TRBD1 matches 8 bases. The germline V gene encodes CDR1 SNHLY and CDR2 FYNNEI. V shed 8 bases, J shed 7 bases, and the junction held 4 bases outside the gene matches. This CDR3 is built from 12 residues. The DNA of the CDR3 is TGTGCCAGCCTACAGGGGGGGAACACCATATATTTT. Protein product: CASLQGGNTIYF.

This clone was seen a single time. The chain combines TRBV21-1 with TRBJ2-3; the DNA was not used to check the table's D call, TRBD2. TRBV21-1 is tagged as a pseudogene. The length of the CDR3 is 20 residues. The CDR3 sequence is CASSTPSSTSGSAHTDTQYF. In DNA form, the CDR3 reads TGTGCCAGCAGCACCCCCAGCTCGACTAGCGGGAGCGCTCACACAGATACGCAGTATTTT.

This clone was found a few times. The CDR3 does not end in the conserved phenylalanine or tryptophan, so this is likely a read error. No DNA is shown, since the ends of the CDR3 on it are uncertain; the CDR3 is the one TCRdb lists. This chain uses TRBV2 with TRBJ2-7; TRBD1 is taken as the D call from the table, unchecked against the DNA. From germline, CDR1 is SNHLY and CDR2 FYNNEI. The CDR3 is 14 residues long, counting both termini. CDR3 region: CASSESPGQRAPDY.

V and J are TRBV5-1 and TRBJ1-3; D may be TRBD1 (5 bases). The germline V gene has CDR1 SGHRS and CDR2 YFSETQ. The CDR3 extends over 15 amino acids. Trimming removed 0 bases from V and 3 bases from J, with 10 bases in between. CDR3 in DNA: TGCGCCAGCAGCTTGGGGGGGTACGGTGGAAACACCATATATTTT. This translates into CASSLGGYGGNTIYF.

The CDR3 DNA sequence: TGTGCCAGCAATCAGGACAGGGACGGCGAGCAGTACTTC. Its protein product is CASNQDRDGEQYF. V is TRBV2 and J is TRBJ2-7; 8 bases are a match to TRBD1. The CDR3 covers 13 residues. V lost 7 bases to trimming and J lost 6 bases; unmatched junction nucleotides: 8. Germline CDR1 reads SNHLY; CDR2 reads FYNNEI.

The rearrangement uses TRBV5-1 and TRBJ1-5, with D hard to call. This CDR3 has 14 residues. The V gene lost 0 bases and the J gene lost 3 bases, with 7 bases spanning the gap. Germline-derived CDR1 and CDR2 are SGHRS and YFSETQ. CDR3 residues: CASSLGGNNQPQHF. CDR3 DNA sequence: TGCGCCAGCAGCTTGGGAGGTAACAATCAGCCCCAGCATTTT.

The rearrangement joins TRBV9 to TRBJ2-3; D remains ambiguous. CDR1 is SGDLS and CDR2 is YYNGEE in the germline V gene. The CDR3 sequence is 15 residues long. V was clipped by 0 bases and J by 0 bases, with 8 bases between them. The CDR3 DNA sequence: TGTGCCAGCAGCGTAGAGCTTTTGAGCACAGATACGCAGTATTTT. This codes for CASSVELLSTDTQYF.

The chain uses TRBV28 and TRBJ1-2, with D maybe TRBD1 (6 bases). V was clipped by 6 bases and J by 7 bases, with 21 bases between them. CDR3 length: 15 residues. Germline CDR1 is MDHEN and CDR2 is SYDVKM. The CDR3 bases are TGTGCCAGCAGCCCCCGGGGGGCGGGATCAGCTGGCTACACCTTC. Amino acid sequence: CASSPRGAGSAGYTF.

The chain couples TRBV11-2 to TRBJ1-5, with 7 bases lining up with TRBD1. V lost 5 bases, J lost 4 bases, and 8 bases stayed unmatched. This CDR3 contains 15 residues. Germline-derived CDR1 and CDR2 are SGHAT and FQNNGV. The CDR3 reads CASSKDRVGNQPQHF. CDR3 coding DNA: TGTGCCAGCAGCAAAGACAGGGTCGGGAATCAGCCCCAGCATTTT. Variable domain in full (rest from reference TRBV11-2 and TRBJ1-5): EAGVAQSPRYKIIEKRQSVAFWCNPISGHATLYWYQQILGQGPKLLIQFQNNGVVDDSQLPKDRFSAERLKGVDSTLKIQPAKLEDSAVYLCASSKDRVGNQPQHFGDGTRLSIL.

The V and J genes are TRBV7-9 and TRBJ2-2; TRBD1 agrees at 9 bases. Per the germline V gene, CDR1 is SEHNR and CDR2 is FQNEAQ (reference sequence). Trimming took 5 bases from V and 5 from J; bases not matched to a gene: 12. The CDR3 runs to 17 residues. The CDR3 DNA reads TGTGCCAGCAGCCCCCCTCCGGGACAGGGTGGGACCGGGGAGCTGTTTTTT. Translated, it gives CASSPPPGQGGTGELFF.

This chain uses TRBV11-2 with TRBJ2-7; D not resolved. The length of the CDR3 is 14 residues. The germline V and J ends were trimmed by 2 bases and 0 bases, with 8 bases remaining between them. In germline, CDR1 is SGHAT, CDR2 FQNNGV. The CDR3 region has the DNA TGTGCCAGCAGCTTAAGGCCGCTCTCCTACGAGCAGTACTTC. It is translated as CASSLRPLSYEQYF.

The chain links TRBV7-9 to TRBJ2-5, with 7 bases matching TRBD2. Germline-derived CDR1 and CDR2 are SEHNR and FQNEAQ (reference sequence). Trimming removed 4 bases from V and 5 bases from J; junction bases left unmatched: 4. This CDR3 has 13 amino acids. The CDR3 DNA reads as TGTGCCAGCAGCTCATATAGCGGGGAGACCCAGTACTTC. This encodes CASSSYSGETQYF.

J is TRBJ2-7 and V is TRBV5-4; unclear D gene. Germline-derived CDR1 and CDR2 are SGHNT and YYREEE (reference sequence). V shed 0 bases and J shed 6 bases, with 16 bases lying between them. The length of the CDR3 is 15 residues. CDR3 sequence: CASSLGGSSDREQYF. The DNA of the CDR3 is TGTGCCAGCAGCTTGGGTGGGTCTTCAGATCGCGAGCAGTACTTC.

This clone was seen a handful of times. The chain couples TRBV5-8 to TRBJ1-5; no reliable D call. Per the germline V gene, CDR1 is SGHTS and CDR2 is YDEGEE. The CDR3 consists of 16 residues. Between the trimmed V and J ends, which lost 5 bases and 2 bases, there was a span of 17 bases. The CDR3 DNA sequence: TGTGCCAGCAGTCATTCACGGCAGTATGGCAATCAGCCCCAGCATTTT. This sequence encodes CASSHSRQYGNQPQHF.

The chain is built from TRBV13 and TRBJ1-2; tentatively, D is TRBD1 (5 bases). Trimming pared 2 bases from V and 6 bases from J, leaving 10 bases between. The CDR3 runs to 13 residues. CDR1 PRHDT and CDR2 FYEKMQ come from the germline V gene (reference sequence). CDR3 nucleotides: TGTGCCAGCAGCTTATTTCAGGGTCATGGCTACACCTTC. Its translation: CASSLFQGHGYTF.

This clone was seen just once. The chain combines TRBV7-2 with TRBJ1-2, with D hard to call. Trimming shortened V by 5 bases and J by 6 bases, and 10 bases separated the two germline ends. Germline lookup yields CDR1 SGHTA and CDR2 FQGNSA. This CDR3 is 12 amino acids long. The CDR3 loop is CASSPSRDGYTF. The CDR3 DNA reads as TGTGCCAGCAGCCCCTCCCGAGATGGCTACACCTTC.

The chain joins TRBV7-2 to TRBJ1-2, with 7 bases identical to TRBD1. The CDR3 loop spans 19 amino acids. Germline V gene sequence: CDR1 SGHTA, CDR2 FQGNSA. With V trimmed by 4 bases and J by 4 bases, 21 bases remained unmatched. CDR3 in DNA: TGTGCCAGCAGCTCTAGGACCCCGGAGACGCGACAGGGCGGCTATGGCTACACCTTC. It is translated as CASSSRTPETRQGGYGYTF.

The V gene is TRBV5-1, the J gene TRBJ1-1, with no clear D. The CDR3 contains 16 residues. The V and J ends lost 0 bases and 3 bases respectively, with 15 bases between them. Per the germline V gene, CDR1 is SGHRS and CDR2 is YFSETQ. The CDR3 coding sequence is TGCGCCAGCAGCTTGGCGAGACACCAGGAGGACACTGAAGCTTTCTTT. This codes for CASSLARHQEDTEAFF.